The 25 T cell receptor beta chains below all came from one sample that was sequenced in a study of CD8 T cells in Susac syndrome. After extraction with the RNeasy kit, roughly 0.5 to 1 ug of the RNA was reverse transcribed using random hexamers. A single record per CDR3 protein comes from TCRdb applying MiXCR to the immunoSEQ multiplex PCR reads. The sample holds roughly 67,000 distinct CDR3 sequences; about 95% are singletons and the top ten take under 0.5%. Sequenced: CD8+ T cells from PBMCs. Receptor source: a human donor with multiple sclerosis.

This clonotype was recorded once. The chain employs TRBV5-1 and TRBJ2-1, with D possibly called TRBD1 or TRBD2 (5 bases each). Per the germline V gene, CDR1 is SGHRS and CDR2 is YFSETQ. Trimming removed 2 bases at V and 9 bases at J, with 12 bases between. The CDR3 runs to 13 residues. CDR3 DNA: TGCGCCAGCAGCTTCGGGACGGTGGGTGAGCAGTTCTTC. Residues: CASSFGTVGEQFF.

This chain joins TRBV30 and TRBJ2-7; perhaps D is TRBD1 or TRBD2 (5 bases each). CDR3 length: 16 amino acids. The V end lost 3 bases, the J end lost 3 bases, and 21 bases lay between the germline ends. Germline values: CDR1 GTSNPN, CDR2 SVGIG (reference sequence). The CDR3 coding sequence is TGTGCCTGGAGCCGAACAAAGCAGGGACCCCTCTACGAGCAGTACTTC. Amino acids: CAWSRTKQGPLYEQYF.

The V call is TRBV12-3 or TRBV12-4, the J call TRBJ2-1, with D possibly matching TRBD2 (6 bases). The CDR3 extends over 15 amino acids. Trimming removed 3 bases at V and 3 bases at J, with 12 bases between. The CDR3 loop is CASSFPGTGYNEQFF. The CDR3 region has the DNA TGTGCCAGCAGTTTCCCAGGGACTGGCTACAATGAGCAGTTCTTC.

The V and J genes are TRBV9 and TRBJ1-1, with a tentative D call TRBD1 (5 bases). V was trimmed by 0 bases and J by 7 bases, leaving 13 bases between them. This CDR3 has 14 amino acids. From germline, CDR1 is SGDLS and CDR2 YYNGEE. CDR3 region: CASSVGQGVSEAFF. DNA of the CDR3: TGTGCCAGCAGCGTAGGGCAGGGTGTAAGTGAAGCTTTCTTT.

The chain links TRBV29-1 to TRBJ2-7, with D perhaps TRBD2 (5 bases). The CDR3 has 15 amino acids. The V gene's germline CDR1 is SQVTM and CDR2 ANQGSEA. The V and J ends lost 0 bases and 6 bases respectively, with 18 bases between them. This CDR3 is CSVEDTEERASEQYF. The CDR3 bases are TGCAGCGTTGAAGATACAGAGGAGAGGGCAAGCGAGCAGTACTTC.

The rearrangement joins TRBV7-2 to TRBJ1-2; 12 bases map to TRBD1. The junction had 7 bases not matched to a gene; V was cut back by 1 base and J by 7 bases. The germline V gene encodes CDR1 SGHTA and CDR2 FQGNSA. The CDR3 loop spans 16 amino acids. The CDR3 DNA sequence: TGTGCCAGCAGCTTAGGCCCGGGACAGGGGGCGGTTGGCTACACCTTC. Translation: CASSLGPGQGAVGYTF.

The V and J genes are TRBV29-1 and TRBJ1-2; D call uncertain. The CDR3 runs 14 residues. Germline V lookup: CDR1 SQVTM, CDR2 ANQGSEA. The V gene lost 0 bases and the J gene lost 0 bases, with 8 bases spanning the gap. The CDR3 protein is CSVEDPIANYGYTF. The CDR3 coding sequence is TGCAGCGTTGAAGATCCTATCGCTAACTATGGCTACACCTTC.

The V call is TRBV14, the J call TRBJ1-1, with no clear D. The CDR3 has 14 residues. In germline, CDR1 is SGHDN, CDR2 FVKESK. Trimming left V 0 bases short and J 3 bases short, with 8 bases between. The CDR3 sequence: CASSQDRHYTEAFF. The DNA of the CDR3 is TGTGCCAGCAGCCAAGATCGACACTACACTGAAGCTTTCTTT.

CDR3 nucleotide sequence: TGTGCCAGCAGTTACTGGCCCCCGGGACATTCGAACACTGAAGCTTTCTTT. Protein: CASSYWPPGHSNTEAFF. The chain uses TRBV6-2 or TRBV6-3 and TRBJ1-1; D is perhaps TRBD1 (6 bases). This CDR3 comprises 17 residues. Trimming removed 1 base from V and 1 base from J, with 16 bases in between. CDR1 is MNHEY, CDR2 SVGEGT, per germline.

Of note for this clonotype: It is unclear where the CDR3 begins or ends on the DNA, so no DNA is shown, and the CDR3 is as TCRdb lists it. The rearrangement uses TRBV4-1 and TRBJ2-5; the table names TRBD2, a call not compared with the DNA. With termini counted, the CDR3 has 18 amino acids. CDR1 MGHRA and CDR2 YSYEKL come from the germline V gene. CDR3 in amino acids: CASSQDVASGSLEAQRYF.

This rearrangement joins TRBV25-1 to TRBJ2-2, with D tentatively TRBD2 (6 bases). The V gene's germline CDR1 is MGHDK and CDR2 SYGVNS. The CDR3 runs 17 residues. V was shortened by 1 base and J by 2 bases, with 14 bases between the two germline ends. CDR3 protein: CASSESFGGDNTGELFF. In DNA, the CDR3 is TGTGCCAGCAGTGAATCTTTTGGCGGGGACAACACCGGGGAGCTGTTTTTT.

The rearrangement links TRBV4-3 to TRBJ2-3; TRBD2 matches at 11 bases. Germline V lookup: CDR1 LGHNA, CDR2 YSLEER. The CDR3 extends over 20 amino acids. The J segment lost 2 bases and the V segment lost 1 base, leaving 14 bases of the junction unmatched. This chain's CDR3 is CASSQVLAGGPMGDTDTQYF. CDR3 DNA: TGCGCCAGCAGCCAAGTGCTAGCGGGGGGACCTATGGGAGACACAGATACGCAGTATTTT.

The V call is TRBV15, the J call TRBJ2-7; 7 bases agree with TRBD2. The CDR3 loop spans 19 amino acids. V gave up 3 bases and J gave up 2 bases; unmatched junction bases: 19. Germline CDR1 reads LNHNV; CDR2 reads YYDKDF (reference sequence). CDR3 bases: TGTGCCACCAGCAGGGTTACTCTTCTAGCGGAGGAAAAGCCCTACGAGCAGTACTTC. Residues: CATSRVTLLAEEKPYEQYF.

This rearrangement joins TRBV7-9 to TRBJ2-1; D is possibly TRBD2 (5 bases). V was cut by 5 bases and J by 6 bases, with 11 bases left in between. The CDR3 is made up of 13 amino acids. CDR1 SEHNR and CDR2 FQNEAQ come from the germline V gene (reference sequence). DNA for the CDR3: TGTGCCAGCAGCCTGGACGGAGGCAATGAGCAGTTCTTC. Protein product: CASSLDGGNEQFF.

The rearrangement links TRBV29-1 to TRBJ1-1; D remains ambiguous. CDR1 and CDR2 from the germline V gene are SQVTM and ANQGSEA. V was shortened by 4 bases and J by 5 bases, with 11 bases between the two germline ends. CDR3 size: 12 residues. The chain's CDR3 is CSVAGGGTEAFF. The CDR3 nucleotides are TGCAGCGTTGCAGGAGGAGGTACTGAAGCTTTCTTT. Looking up the rest from reference TRBV29-1 and TRBJ1-1 gives the full variable domain: SAVISQKPSRDICQRGTSLTIQCQVDSQVTMMFWYRQQPGQSLTLIATANQGSEATYESGFVIDKFPISRPNLTFSTLTVSNMSPEDSSIYLCSVAGGGTEAFFGQGTRLTVV.

V usage is TRBV15 and J usage is TRBJ2-1; D tentatively reads TRBD1 or TRBD2 (5 bases each). There are 14 residues in the CDR3. The V and J ends lost 1 base and 4 bases respectively, with 8 bases between them. Per germline, CDR1 LNHNV and CDR2 YYDKDF (reference sequence). CDR3 protein: CATSRVRGYNEQFF. The CDR3 nucleotides read TGTGCCACCAGCAGAGTGAGGGGTTACAATGAGCAGTTCTTC.

This sequence joins TRBV11-2 and TRBJ1-1; maybe TRBD1 (5 bases). V was cut by 5 bases and J by 0 bases, with 10 bases left in between. CDR1 and CDR2 (germline): SGHAT, FQNNGV. This CDR3 contains 14 residues. DNA for the CDR3: TGTGCCAGCAGCCTACAGGTGGTGAACACTGAAGCTTTCTTT. Translation: CASSLQVVNTEAFF.

The rearrangement joins TRBV7-9 to TRBJ1-1; a weak D match, TRBD1 (5 bases). Looked up from germline, CDR1 is SEHNR and CDR2 is FQNEAQ (reference sequence). CDR3 length: 14 amino acids. V dropped 5 bases and J dropped 0 bases, with 10 bases sitting between them. The CDR3 spells CASSDGGVNTEAFF. The CDR3 bases are TGTGCCAGCAGCGATGGGGGGGTGAACACTGAAGCTTTCTTT.

In nucleotides, the CDR3 is TGTGCCAGCAGCCATCCAGGGAGTGGCTACACCTTC. This gives the protein CASSHPGSGYTF. V and J are TRBV14 and TRBJ1-2, with D possibly TRBD1 on 5 matching bases. V lost 3 bases and J lost 7, with 9 bases in between. Germline V CDR1 and CDR2: SGHDN, FVKESK. This CDR3 is built from 12 residues. Variable domain in full (rest from reference TRBV14 and TRBJ1-2): EAGVTQFPSHSVIEKGQTVTLRCDPISGHDNLYWYRRVMGKEIKFLLHFVKESKQDESGMPNNRFLAERTGGTYSTLKVQPAELEDSGVYFCASSHPGSGYTFGSGTRLTVV.

The V and J genes are TRBV4-1 and TRBJ2-7, with TRBD2 as a possible D gene (5 bases). The germline V and J ends were trimmed by 2 bases and 6 bases, with 17 bases remaining between them. The germline CDR1 and CDR2 sequences are MGHRA and YSYEKL. CDR3 length equals 15 residues. The CDR3 nucleotides are TGCGCCAGCAGCCAACTAGCCGTTACCCCTTCCGAGCAGTACTTC. It codes for CASSQLAVTPSEQYF.

V gene TRBV19 combines with J gene TRBJ1-2; D remains ambiguous. Deletions cut 8 bases from V and 4 bases from J, with 20 bases between. The germline CDR1 and CDR2 sequences are LNHDA and SQIVND (reference sequence). The CDR3 covers 15 residues. CDR3 loop: CASLTKEGRSYGYTF. The CDR3 DNA sequence: TGTGCCAGTCTCACCAAGGAGGGCCGGTCCTATGGCTACACCTTC. The entire variable domain, with the rest obtained from reference TRBV19 and TRBJ1-2, is as follows: DGGITQSPKYLFRKEGQNVTLSCEQNLNHDAMYWYRQDPGQGLRLIYYSQIVNDFQKGDIAEGYSVSREKKESFPLTVTSAQKNPTAFYLCASLTKEGRSYGYTFGSGTRLTVV.

This clonotype occurred once. The rearrangement uses TRBV7-9 and TRBJ2-7; weak D call: TRBD2 (5 bases). Trimming removed 2 bases at V and 2 bases at J, with 10 bases between. The CDR3 is 14 amino acids. Germline V gives CDR1 SEHNR, CDR2 FQNEAQ (reference sequence). The CDR3 DNA reads as TGTGCCAGCAGCTTATGGAAGGGAGCCTACGAGCAGTACTTC. This sequence encodes CASSLWKGAYEQYF.

The CDR3 reads CASSWTGVLNEQYF. The CDR3, as DNA: TGTGCCAGCAGCTGGACAGGGGTTTTAAACGAGCAGTACTTC. V and J are TRBV12-3 or TRBV12-4 and TRBJ2-7; 9 nucleotides align to TRBD1. This CDR3 contains 14 residues. With 6 bases clipped from V and 5 bases from J, the junction kept 8 bases outside the gene matches.

The rearrangement links TRBV4-3 to TRBJ2-6; D is possibly TRBD1 (6 bases). This CDR3 comprises 16 residues. Germline V gene sequence: CDR1 LGHNA, CDR2 YSLEER. CDR3: CAGRATNRDGANVLTF. The CDR3 bases are TGCGCGGGTCGGGCTACAAACAGGGATGGGGCCAACGTCCTGACTTTC.

V usage is TRBV7-3 and J usage is TRBJ1-2; D is uncertain. The CDR3 contains 13 residues. Looked up from germline, CDR1 is SGHTA and CDR2 is FQGTGA. The V end was cut by 3 bases, the J end by 6 bases, with 11 bases between. The CDR3 DNA is TGTGCCAGCAGCTTGTTCGACGGAGATGGCTACACCTTC. It is translated as CASSLFDGDGYTF.